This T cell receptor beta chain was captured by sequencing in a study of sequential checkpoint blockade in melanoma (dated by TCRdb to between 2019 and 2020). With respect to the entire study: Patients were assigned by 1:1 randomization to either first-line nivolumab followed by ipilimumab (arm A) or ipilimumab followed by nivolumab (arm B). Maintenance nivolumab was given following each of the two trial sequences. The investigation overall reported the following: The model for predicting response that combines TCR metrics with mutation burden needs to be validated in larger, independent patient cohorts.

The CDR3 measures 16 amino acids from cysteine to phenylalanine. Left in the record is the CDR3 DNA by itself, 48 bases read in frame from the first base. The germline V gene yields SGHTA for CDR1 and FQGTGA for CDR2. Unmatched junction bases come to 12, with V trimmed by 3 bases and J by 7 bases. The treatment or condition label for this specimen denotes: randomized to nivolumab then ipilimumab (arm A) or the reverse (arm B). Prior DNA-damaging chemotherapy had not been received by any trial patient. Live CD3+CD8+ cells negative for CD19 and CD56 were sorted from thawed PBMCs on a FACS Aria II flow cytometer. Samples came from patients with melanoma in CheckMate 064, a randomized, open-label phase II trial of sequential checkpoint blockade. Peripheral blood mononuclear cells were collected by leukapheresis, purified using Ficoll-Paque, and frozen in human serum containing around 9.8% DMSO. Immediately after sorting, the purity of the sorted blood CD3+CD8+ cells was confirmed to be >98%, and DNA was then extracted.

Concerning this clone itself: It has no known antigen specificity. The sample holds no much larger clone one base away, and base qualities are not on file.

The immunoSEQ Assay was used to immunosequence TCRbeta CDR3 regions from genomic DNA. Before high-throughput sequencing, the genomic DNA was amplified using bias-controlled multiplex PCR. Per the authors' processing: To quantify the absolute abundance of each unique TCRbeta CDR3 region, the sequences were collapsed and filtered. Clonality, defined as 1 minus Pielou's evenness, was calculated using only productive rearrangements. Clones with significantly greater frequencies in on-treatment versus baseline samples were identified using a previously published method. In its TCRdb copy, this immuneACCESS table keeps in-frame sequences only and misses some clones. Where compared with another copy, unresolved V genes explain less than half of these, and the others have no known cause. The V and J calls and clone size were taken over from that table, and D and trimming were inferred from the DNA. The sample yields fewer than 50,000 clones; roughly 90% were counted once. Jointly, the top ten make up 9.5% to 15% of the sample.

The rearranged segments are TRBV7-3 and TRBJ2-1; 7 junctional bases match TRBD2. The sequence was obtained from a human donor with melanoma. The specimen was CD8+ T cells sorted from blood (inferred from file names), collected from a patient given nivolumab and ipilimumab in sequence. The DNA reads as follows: TGTGCCAGCAGCTTTTTGGGCGGGAGTCTAGAAAATGAGCAGTTCTTC. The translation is CASSFLGGSLENEQFF.